This TCR beta chain was observed in a study of shared clonotypes between healthy human individuals. CD8 cells regarded as naive lacked CD45RO, were positively chosen for CCR7, and omitted terminally differentiated effector memory CD45RA+ cells. Assay: immunoSEQ multiplex PCR; the TCRdb copy retains only in-frame clones and omits some. The sample shows 650,000 to 800,000 clones, roughly 94% of them seen only once. Trimming left V 5 bases short and J 2 bases short, with 13 bases between. CDR3 size: 14 residues. CDR1 MNHEY and CDR2 SMNVEV come from the germline V gene (reference sequence). The gene calls are TRBV27 and TRBJ2-7; the D is unclear. This TCR was sampled from a man aged 25-40 years in good health. Sequencing input: naive CD8+ T cells sorted from blood. The CDR3 here is CASSPGFQPYEQYF. CDR3 nucleotides: TGTGCCAGCAGTCCAGGTTTCCAGCCCTACGAGCAGTACTTC.